This is a list of T cell receptor beta chains from one sample in a study of post-analysis software for immune sequencing data. TCRdb re-analysed the PCR reads in MiXCR, keeping a single row per CDR3 protein. The sample has 740,000 or so distinct CDR3 sequences, around 50% seen once. The sequencing sample was made of blood. The receptors derive from a girl aged 10-17 years with multiple sclerosis. CDR3s include the opening cysteine and the closing phenylalanine or tryptophan. Each record gives: J gene, D gene, V gene, clone size, CDR3 protein, CDR3 DNA. D genes are given only for firm matches. Rows may omit the clone size; those that give it use once, few, many or a size class.

j_call: TRBJ1-5
d_call: NA
v_call: TRBV29-1
clone_size: once
cdr3_aa: CSVEGVQPQHF
cdr3_nt: TGCAGCGTTGAAGGGGTTCAGCCCCAGCATTTT

j_call: TRBJ1-3
d_call: TRBD1
v_call: TRBV5-4
clone_size: NA
cdr3_aa: CASSLTGVGNTIYF
cdr3_nt: TGTGCCAGCAGCCTGACAGGGGTTGGAAACACCATATATTTT

j_call: TRBJ2-5
d_call: TRBD2
v_call: TRBV7-8
clone_size: NA
cdr3_aa: CASSLDSSGEETQYF
cdr3_nt: TGTGCCAGCAGCTTAGATTCTAGCGGTGAAGAGACCCAGTACTTC

j_call: TRBJ2-6
d_call: TRBD1
v_call: TRBV12-3/TRBV12-4
clone_size: few
cdr3_aa: CAGCSRRTGVFSGANVLTF
cdr3_nt: TGTGCCGGCTGCTCCCGACGGACAGGGGTGTTCTCTGGGGCCAACGTCCTGACTTTC

j_call: TRBJ1-1
d_call: NA
v_call: TRBV29-1
clone_size: NA
cdr3_aa: CSVSSTGVTEAFF
cdr3_nt: TGCAGCGTCTCCTCCACCGGGGTGACAGAAGCTTTCTTT

j_call: TRBJ2-5
d_call: TRBD2
v_call: TRBV4-2
clone_size: NA
cdr3_aa: CASSQDRAGGQDNEQYF
cdr3_nt: TGTGCCAGCAGCCAAGATAGGGCGGGGGGGCAGGACAATGAGCAGTACTTC

j_call: TRBJ1-2
d_call: NA
v_call: TRBV11-2
clone_size: NA
cdr3_aa: CASSSPFARGNGYTF
cdr3_nt: TGTGCCAGCAGCTCCCCCTTCGCCCGAGGAAATGGCTACACCTTC

j_call: TRBJ2-1
d_call: TRBD2
v_call: TRBV7-3
clone_size: NA
cdr3_aa: CASSLNTGGRGFGEQFF
cdr3_nt: TGTGCCAGCAGCTTAAATACGGGCGGGCGGGGGTTTGGAGAGCAGTTCTTC

j_call: TRBJ1-2
d_call: NA
v_call: TRBV3-1
clone_size: few
cdr3_aa: CASSRRAEVQNYTF
cdr3_nt: TGTGCCAGCAGCCGAAGGGCGGAGGTTCAAAACTACACCTTC

j_call: TRBJ2-7
d_call: NA
v_call: TRBV7-9
clone_size: once
cdr3_aa: CASSLITNGEQYF
cdr3_nt: TGTGCCAGCAGCTTAATAACGAACGGCGAGCAGTACTTC

j_call: TRBJ2-3
d_call: NA
v_call: TRBV20-1
clone_size: NA
cdr3_aa: CSASPGPDTQYF
cdr3_nt: TGCAGTGCTAGCCCCGGCCCAGATACGCAGTATTTT

j_call: TRBJ1-2
d_call: NA
v_call: TRBV2
clone_size: NA
cdr3_aa: CASSLGQLPNGYTF
cdr3_nt: TGTGCCAGTAGTCTCGGCCAGTTACCAAATGGCTACACCTTC

j_call: TRBJ1-1
d_call: TRBD1
v_call: TRBV20-1
clone_size: few
cdr3_aa: CSAPTGSPLFNTEAFF
cdr3_nt: TGCAGTGCTCCGACAGGGAGCCCCCTTTTTAACACTGAAGCTTTCTTT

j_call: TRBJ2-5
d_call: TRBD2
v_call: TRBV20-1
clone_size: few
cdr3_aa: CSARVPAGGDQETQYF
cdr3_nt: TGCAGTGCTAGAGTTCCTGCGGGGGGGGACCAAGAGACCCAGTACTTC

j_call: TRBJ2-2
d_call: NA
v_call: TRBV6-1
clone_size: NA
cdr3_aa: CASSVERLNTGVLFF
cdr3_nt: TGTGCCAGCAGTGTTGAGCGCCTTAACACCGGGGTGCTGTTTTTT

j_call: TRBJ2-7
d_call: TRBD2
v_call: TRBV20-1
clone_size: NA
cdr3_aa: CSAKRLADYEQYF
cdr3_nt: TGCAGTGCTAAAAGACTAGCGGACTACGAGCAGTACTTC

j_call: TRBJ2-5
d_call: TRBD1
v_call: TRBV24-1
clone_size: NA
cdr3_aa: CATSETGTAKETQYF
cdr3_nt: TGTGCCACCAGTGAAACTGGGACAGCCAAAGAGACCCAGTACTTC

j_call: TRBJ2-3
d_call: TRBD2
v_call: TRBV7-2
clone_size: NA
cdr3_aa: CASSQGLAGGNTDTQYF
cdr3_nt: TGTGCCAGCAGCCAGGGACTAGCGGGGGGGAACACAGATACGCAGTATTTT

j_call: TRBJ2-7
d_call: NA
v_call: TRBV5-1
clone_size: NA
cdr3_aa: CASSRLGDYEQYF
cdr3_nt: TGCGCCAGCAGCCGACTAGGGGATTACGAGCAGTACTTC

j_call: TRBJ1-2
d_call: NA
v_call: TRBV20-1
clone_size: NA
cdr3_aa: CSAGNDYGYTF
cdr3_nt: TGCAGTGCGGGAAATGACTATGGCTACACCTTC